One and the same sample provided the 10 T cell receptor beta chains below, sequenced in a study of T-cell memory formation after mild COVID-19. TCRdb reanalysed the 5' RACE reads using MiXCR and keeps one entry per CDR3 protein. Among 450,000 or so distinct CDR3 sequences listed, around 19% were seen once. The sample consisted of PBMCs or a T cell subset sorted from them (not recorded which). These TCRs come from an adult woman who had mild COVID-19 (a few samples of this study predate the infection). Cell type and time point are not known.

The gene calls are TRBV11-3 and TRBJ2-5; 10 bases are shared with TRBD2. This CDR3 has 16 residues. Trimming removed 5 bases from V and 3 bases from J; junction bases left unmatched: 9. Germline lookup yields CDR1 SGHNT and CDR2 YENEEA. CDR3 bases: TGTGCCAGCAGCCCCAGAGGGCTAGCGGGAGAAGAGACCCAGTACTTC. Translation: CASSPRGLAGEETQYF.

The chain recombines TRBV5-1 with TRBJ2-5; weak D call: TRBD1 (7 bases). V was cut by 6 bases and J by 5 bases, with 11 bases left in between. The CDR3 extends over 12 amino acids. From germline, CDR1 is SGHRS and CDR2 YFSETQ. The CDR3 here is CASTGGRETQYF. The CDR3 bases are TGCGCCAGCACAGGGGGGAGGGAGACCCAGTACTTC.

The chain combines TRBV4-1 with TRBJ1-2; TRBD1 is a possible D gene (5 bases). In germline, CDR1 is MGHRA, CDR2 YSYEKL. CDR3 size: 15 residues. Trimming cost V 4 bases and J 3 bases, with 15 bases left between them. For the CDR3, the DNA is TGCGCCAGCAGCCCTCGCCGAGAGGGACACTATGGCTACACCTTC. It codes for CASSPRREGHYGYTF.

This clonotype was observed a handful of times. The V call is TRBV4-1, the J call TRBJ1-2; no firm D call. CDR1 and CDR2 (germline): MGHRA, YSYEKL. V gave up 0 bases and J gave up 9 bases, with 8 bases separating them. This CDR3 comprises 12 residues. CDR3 sequence reads: CASSQDWGSYTF. The DNA for the CDR3 is TGCGCCAGCAGCCAAGACTGGGGTAGCTACACCTTC.

The rearrangement uses TRBV7-9 and TRBJ1-1; 9 bases map to TRBD1. The germline V gene has CDR1 SEHNR and CDR2 FQNEAQ (reference sequence). V lost 3 bases, J lost 1 base, and 3 bases stayed unmatched. CDR3 size: 15 residues. The CDR3 DNA reads TGTGCCAGCAGCTTGACAGGGGGTGAGAACACTGAAGCTTTCTTT. Protein product: CASSLTGGENTEAFF.

The chain is built from TRBV9 and TRBJ1-2; D is unclear. Trimming removed 4 bases at V and 0 bases at J, with 13 bases between. Germline values: CDR1 SGDLS, CDR2 YYNGEE. CDR3 size: 15 residues. Here the CDR3 DNA reads TGTGCCAGCAGCCCAGCTGACACCACTAACTATGGCTACACCTTC. As protein: CASSPADTTNYGYTF.

The rearrangement links TRBV6-1 to TRBJ2-7; TRBD1 matches at 9 bases. CDR3 size: 13 residues. J was trimmed by 4 bases and V by 5 bases; bases with no gene match: 3. From germline, CDR1 is MNHNS and CDR2 SASEGT. CDR3 region: CASSRDREYEQYF. The CDR3 region has the DNA TGTGCCAGCAGTCGGGACAGGGAATACGAGCAGTACTTC.

This clonotype came up a few times. The chain joins TRBV5-1 to TRBJ1-1; the D is unclear. Germline V gives CDR1 SGHRS, CDR2 YFSETQ. V dropped 0 bases and J dropped 0 bases, with 15 bases sitting between them. The CDR3 sequence is 17 residues long. CDR3 bases: TGCGCCAGCAGCTTGGACGATTCCCCTGGGCTGAACACTGAAGCTTTCTTT. Translation gives CASSLDDSPGLNTEAFF. Full variable domain (missing parts from reference TRBV5-1 and TRBJ1-1): KAGVTQTPRYLIKTRGQQVTLSCSPISGHRSVSWYQQTPGQGLQFLFEYFSETQRNKGNFPGRFSGRQFSNSRSEMNVSTLELGDSALYLCASSLDDSPGLNTEAFFGQGTRLTVV.

The chain combines TRBV27 with TRBJ2-7, with 7 bases matching TRBD1. V trimming: 9 bases; J trimming: 0 bases; junction bases outside the gene matches: 8. CDR1 and CDR2 (germline): MNHEY, SMNVEV (reference sequence). The CDR3 spans 14 residues. In DNA, the CDR3 is TGTGCCAGTCGACGGGACAGAGCCTCCTACGAGCAGTACTTC. As protein: CASRRDRASYEQYF.

This clonotype was detected only a few times. J is TRBJ2-7 and V is TRBV5-5, with 9 positions matching TRBD1. This CDR3 is 19 amino acids long. V lost 0 bases, J lost 0 bases, and 13 bases stayed unmatched. The germline CDR1 and CDR2 sequences are SGHKS and YYEKEE (reference sequence). The CDR3 nucleotides read TGTGCCAGCAGCTTGGCGGTATTCGGGGACAGGGACAGCTCCTACGAGCAGTACTTC. It is translated as CASSLAVFGDRDSSYEQYF.